The 3 T cell receptor beta chains in this list originate from one sample, sequenced in a study of T cells in Graves' hyperthyroidism and ophthalmopathy. TCR beta CDR3 region amplification was performed from RNA transcripts. Primed by the HTBI set, a first-round RT-PCR was run on the TCR CDR3. TCRdb re-analysed the multiplex PCR reads in MiXCR, keeping a single row per CDR3 protein. The sample carries about 300,000 distinct CDR3 sequences, around 20% recorded once. Input material: blood. The receptor set was obtained from a man over 45 with Graves' ophthalmopathy.

This clonotype was found many times. V is TRBV7-2 and J is TRBJ2-3; D remains unclear. Trimming shortened V by 2 bases and J by 0 bases, and 15 bases separated the two germline ends. Germline V gives CDR1 SGHTA, CDR2 FQGNSA. The CDR3 covers 17 residues. The CDR3 DNA sequence: TGTGCCAGCAGCTTAAGTTTGGGCCCCCCTAGCACAGATACGCAGTATTTT. Translation gives CASSLSLGPPSTDTQYF.

This clonotype has just a few counts. The V gene is TRBV2, the J gene TRBJ2-6; D ambiguous. V gave up 2 bases and J gave up 0 bases, with 5 bases separating them. CDR1 is SNHLY and CDR2 is FYNNEI in the germline V gene. This CDR3 has 15 amino acids. The CDR3 bases are TGTGCCAGCAGTGAAAGGAACTCTGGGGCCAACGTCCTGACTTTC. Translated: CASSERNSGANVLTF.

V and J are TRBV28 and TRBJ1-4; the D gene is possibly TRBD1 (6 bases). V lost 6 bases and J 3 bases, leaving 11 bases between the germline ends. Per germline, CDR1 MDHEN and CDR2 SYDVKM. This CDR3 region has 14 residues. DNA for the CDR3: TGTGCCAGCAGGTGGGGGCGAGCTAATGAAAAACTGTTTTTT. This encodes CASRWGRANEKLFF. The complete variable domain, with remaining parts taken from reference TRBV28 and TRBJ1-4, reads DVKVTQSSRYLVKRTGEKVFLECVQDMDHENMFWYRQDPGLGLRLIYFSYDVKMKEKGDIPEGYSVSREKKERFSLILESASTNQTSMYLCASRWGRANEKLFFGSGTQLSVL.